A selection of T cell receptor beta chains follows, all from one sample in a study of PD-L1 blockade in urothelial cancer. Method: immunoSEQ multiplex PCR; TCRdb's copy keeps in-frame clones and lacks some. Of roughly 51,000 clones listed, 70% to 85% were seen once; the top ten hold approximately 1.8%. The sample here was PBMCs, taken around atezolizumab (anti-PD-L1) treatment. These TCRs come from a man aged 50-59 years with urothelial cancer. CDR3s include the opening cysteine and the closing phenylalanine or tryptophan. A D gene is named only where the DNA matches it firmly. Some rows have no size entry. The others give once, few or many, or a class for an expanded clone.

TRBD1 TRBJ1-6 . 18 TRBV7-9 CASSHPTGGSSYNSPLHF TGTGCCAGCAGCCACCCGACAGGGGGAAGCTCCTATAATTCACCCCTCCACTTT
. TRBJ2-5 . 15 TRBV7-2 CASSFTPGGGETQYF TGTGCCAGCAGCTTCACCCCAGGGGGAGGCGAGACCCAGTACTTC
TRBD1 TRBJ2-7 . 13 TRBV27 CASSWDRGDEQYF TGTGCCAGCAGTTGGGACAGGGGCGACGAGCAGTACTTC
. TRBJ1-3 . 14 TRBV30 CAWSEDSSGNTIYF TGTGCCTGGAGCGAGGATAGCTCTGGAAACACCATATATTTT
TRBD2 TRBJ2-2 . 15 TRBV6-4 CASSEGRDNTGELFF TGTGCCAGCAGCGAAGGGAGGGATAACACCGGGGAGCTGTTTTTT
. TRBJ2-5 once 14 TRBV18 CASSLPQGQETQYF TGTGCCAGCTCATTGCCTCAGGGACAAGAGACCCAGTACTTC
TRBD1 TRBJ1-1 . 14 TRBV6-1 CASSDRGKGTEAFF TGTGCCAGCAGTGACAGGGGGAAGGGCACTGAAGCTTTCTTT
TRBD1 TRBJ2-1 once 17 TRBV11-2 CASSRNRTGRVYNEQFF TGTGCCAGCAGCCGGAACAGGACAGGCCGCGTGTACAATGAGCAGTTCTTC
TRBD2 TRBJ2-5 . 15 TRBV18 CASSQLASGQETQYF TGTGCCAGCTCACAACTAGCGTCTGGGCAAGAGACCCAGTACTTC
TRBD1 TRBJ1-1 . 16 TRBV9 CASSSPGQGSGTEAFF TGTGCCAGCAGCTCCCCCGGACAGGGATCGGGCACTGAAGCTTTCTTT
. TRBJ2-1 . 15 TRBV7-2 CASSPMVSSYNEQFF TGTGCCAGCAGCCCTATGGTCTCCTCCTACAATGAGCAGTTCTTC
. TRBJ1-6 few 15 TRBV7-2 CASSLEARLGSPLHF TGTGCCAGCAGCTTAGAGGCGCGGTTAGGTTCACCCCTCCACTTT
TRBD2 TRBJ2-1 few 14 TRBV6-5 CASSAGTSLNEQFF TGTGCCAGCAGTGCCGGGACTAGCCTCAATGAGCAGTTCTTC
. TRBJ2-2 . 15 TRBV27 CASSVTGSNTGELFF TGTGCCAGCAGCGTGACAGGTTCGAACACCGGGGAGCTGTTTTTT
. TRBJ1-3 . 14 TRBV30 CAWIPSDRGNTIYF TGTGCCTGGATTCCTTCAGACAGGGGAAACACCATATATTTT
TRBD2 TRBJ2-1 . 16 TRBV19 CASSIGSGGPYNEQFF TGTGCCAGTAGTATAGGTAGCGGGGGCCCCTACAATGAGCAGTTCTTC
. TRBJ2-1 . 17 TRBV14 CASSLRRSLGENNEQFF TGTGCCAGCAGCCTAAGACGGAGTTTAGGTGAAAACAATGAGCAGTTCTTC
. TRBJ2-1 . 14 TRBV5-5 CASTITNSYNEQFF TGTGCCAGCACCATAACAAACTCCTACAATGAGCAGTTCTTC
. TRBJ2-1 . 12 TRBV5-6 CASSLVFNEQFF TGTGCCAGCAGCTTGGTCTTTAATGAGCAGTTCTTC
. TRBJ1-4 . 18 TRBV5-8 CATTSLSAALRRNEKLFF TGTGCCACCACCTCCCTCAGCGCGGCGTTGAGACGGAATGAAAAACTGTTTTTT
. TRBJ2-1 . 14 TRBV9 CASSVESLGGEQFF TGTGCCAGCAGCGTAGAATCCCTAGGGGGTGAGCAGTTCTTC
TRBD2 TRBJ2-7 few 12 TRBV5-8 CASSGSIYEQYF TGTGCCAGTAGCGGGAGTATCTACGAGCAGTACTTC
. TRBJ1-6 . 14 TRBV27 CASSLKIWEAPLHF TGTGCCAGCAGTTTAAAGATATGGGAGGCACCCCTCCACTTT